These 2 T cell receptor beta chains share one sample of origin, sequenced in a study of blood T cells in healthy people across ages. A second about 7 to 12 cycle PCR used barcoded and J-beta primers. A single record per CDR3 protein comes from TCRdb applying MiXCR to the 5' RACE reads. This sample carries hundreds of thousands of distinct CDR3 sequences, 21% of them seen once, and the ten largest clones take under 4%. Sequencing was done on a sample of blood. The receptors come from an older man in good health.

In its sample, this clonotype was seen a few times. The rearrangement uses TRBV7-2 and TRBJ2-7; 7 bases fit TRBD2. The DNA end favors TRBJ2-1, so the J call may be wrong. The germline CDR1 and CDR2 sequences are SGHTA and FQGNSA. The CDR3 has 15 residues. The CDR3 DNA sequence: TGTGCCAGCAGCTTATCGGCGGGGGTAAGCAATGAGCAGTTCTTC. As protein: CASSLSAGVSNEQFF.

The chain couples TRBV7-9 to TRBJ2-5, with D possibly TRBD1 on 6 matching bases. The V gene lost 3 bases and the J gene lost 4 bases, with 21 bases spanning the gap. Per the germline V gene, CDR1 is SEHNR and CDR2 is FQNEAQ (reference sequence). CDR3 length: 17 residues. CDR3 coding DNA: TGTGCCAGCAGCTTGGATACCACAGGGCGGGCTCGAGAGACCCAGTACTTC. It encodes CASSLDTTGRARETQYF.